This T cell receptor (beta chain) was found in a study of blood T cell repertoires in COVID-19 (dated by TCRdb to 2018 to 2021). With regard to the full study: Collaborator samples came from the United States, Italy and Spain and covered acute and convalescent phases of COVID-19. The prospective study material was composed of cDNA or gDNA derived from T cells, B-cell-depleted T cells, or PBMCs. Deeply sampled blood TCRbeta repertoires from subjects exposed to, actively infected with, or recovered from COVID-19 were included in the dataset. A freely available public database, intended as a resource for researchers studying the immune response to SARS-CoV-2, is where the repertoires were released. Samples came from the ongoing ImmuneRACE study (first 160 participants) plus 1,254 subjects from 6 global collaborators. Sample metadata almost always included a de-identified subject ID, COVID-19 status, age in years and sex. Where available, HLA class I and class II types were taken from metadata supplied by the sample provider and were not determined by assay-based typing.

TCRbeta CDR3 regions were amplified from genomic DNA by means of the immunoSEQ Assay, a bias-controlled multiplex PCR. As for how the authors treated the data: Within the assay, amplification of reference gene primers was used to estimate how many nucleated cells each sample contained. Sequence reads were collapsed and filtered to measure the absolute abundance of every unique TCRbeta CDR3 rearrangement. For each sample, productive Simpson clonality was calculated by taking the square root of Simpson's diversity index across productive rearrangements. TCRdb limited this immuneACCESS table to in-frame rearrangements with V and J called. A share of clones is missing; checked studies link under half to unresolved V genes, and the rest is unexplained. V, J and clone size were drawn from that table, and D and trimming were deduced from the DNA. The sample includes more than 250,000 clones, with about 86% observed a single time. The ten biggest clones cover 2.1% of the sample.

In the germline V gene, CDR1 corresponds to SGHRS and CDR2 to YFSETQ. Counted from cysteine to phenylalanine, this CDR3 has 15 amino acids. This entry keeps only the CDR3 DNA: 45 bases, framed from base 1. The junction shows trimming of 0 bases on V and 8 bases on J, plus 14 bases between the germline ends. For this clone: Its antigen is unknown. The sample holds no much larger clone one base away, and base qualities are not on file.

Another Seattle source contributed samples from volunteer blood donors who had recovered from COVID-19. Whole blood was collected in K2EDTA tubes by collaborating institutions according to the institutions' own protocols. For TCRbeta analysis, collaborator samples were shipped as frozen whole blood, as isolated PBMCs, or as DNA extracted from either sample type. Findings and caveats that apply to the study as a whole: The amount of clinical and demographic metadata varied by source and participant and was provided uncurated.

Recombination linked TRBV5-1 to TRBJ1-4; TRBD1 is a weak D gene call, 5 bases matching. This TCR derives from a woman aged 25 to 45 who had recovered from COVID-19. Sequences were obtained from peripheral blood. The CDR3 reads CASSLETGQKEKLFF. The sequenced DNA: TGCGCCAGCAGCTTGGAAACAGGTCAGAAGGAAAAACTGTTTTTT.